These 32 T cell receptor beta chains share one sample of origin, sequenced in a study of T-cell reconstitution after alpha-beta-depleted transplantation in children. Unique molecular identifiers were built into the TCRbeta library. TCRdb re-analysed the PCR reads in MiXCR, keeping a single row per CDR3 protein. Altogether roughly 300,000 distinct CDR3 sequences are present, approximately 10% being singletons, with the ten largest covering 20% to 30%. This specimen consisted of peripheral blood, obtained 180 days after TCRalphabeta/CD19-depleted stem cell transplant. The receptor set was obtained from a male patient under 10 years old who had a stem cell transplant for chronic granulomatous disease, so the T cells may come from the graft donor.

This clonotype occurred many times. The CDR3 reads CASSSLRDRASSLRYEQFF. CDR3 DNA sequence: TGTGCCAGCAGTTCCCTACGGGACAGGGCATCTAGCCTCAGGTATGAGCAGTTCTTC. The chain couples TRBV28 to TRBJ2-1; 9 bases are shared with TRBD1. Germline values: CDR1 MDHEN, CDR2 SYDVKM. This CDR3 region has 19 residues. V lost 4 bases, J lost 8 bases, and 21 bases stayed unmatched.

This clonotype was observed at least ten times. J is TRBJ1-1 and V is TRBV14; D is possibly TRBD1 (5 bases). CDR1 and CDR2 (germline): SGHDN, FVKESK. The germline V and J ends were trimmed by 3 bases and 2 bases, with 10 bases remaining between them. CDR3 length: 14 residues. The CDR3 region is CASSHRGPNTEAFF. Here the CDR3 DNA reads TGTGCCAGCAGCCATCGGGGACCCAACACTGAAGCTTTCTTT.

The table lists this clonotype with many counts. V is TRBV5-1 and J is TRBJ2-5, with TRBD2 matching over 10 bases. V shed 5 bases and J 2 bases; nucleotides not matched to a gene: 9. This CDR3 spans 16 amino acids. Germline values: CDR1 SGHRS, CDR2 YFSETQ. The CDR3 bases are TGCGCCAGCAGAGACGAACCGGGACTAGCGCAAGAGACCCAGTACTTC. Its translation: CASRDEPGLAQETQYF.

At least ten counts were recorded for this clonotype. CDR3 sequence reads: CASSPDSSSTDTQYF. CDR3 DNA sequence: TGTGCCAGCAGCCCGGACTCCTCTAGCACAGATACGCAGTATTTT. J is TRBJ2-3 and V is TRBV9, with D perhaps TRBD2 (5 bases). Deletions cut 4 bases from V and 0 bases from J, with 12 bases between. This CDR3 contains 15 residues. Germline CDR1 SGDLS, CDR2 YYNGEE.

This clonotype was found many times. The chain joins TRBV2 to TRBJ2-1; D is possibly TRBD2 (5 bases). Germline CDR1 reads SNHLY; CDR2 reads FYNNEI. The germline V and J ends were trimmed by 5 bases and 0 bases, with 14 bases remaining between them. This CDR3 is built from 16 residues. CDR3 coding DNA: TGTGCCAGCAGTTTCGTTGGACTCGGCTCCTACAATGAGCAGTTCTTC. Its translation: CASSFVGLGSYNEQFF.

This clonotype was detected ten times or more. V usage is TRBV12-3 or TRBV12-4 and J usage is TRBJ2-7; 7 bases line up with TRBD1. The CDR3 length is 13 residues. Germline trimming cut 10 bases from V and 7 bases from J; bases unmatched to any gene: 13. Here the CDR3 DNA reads TGTGCCACGCAGAAAAAGACAGGGCTTGAGCAGTACTTC. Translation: CATQKKTGLEQYF.

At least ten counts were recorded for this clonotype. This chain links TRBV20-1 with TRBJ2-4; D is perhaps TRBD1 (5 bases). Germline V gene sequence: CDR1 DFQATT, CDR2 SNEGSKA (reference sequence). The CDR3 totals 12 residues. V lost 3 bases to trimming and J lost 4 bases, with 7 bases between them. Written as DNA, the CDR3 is TGCAGTGCTAGCAGACAGAAAAACATTCAGTACTTC. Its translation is CSASRQKNIQYF.

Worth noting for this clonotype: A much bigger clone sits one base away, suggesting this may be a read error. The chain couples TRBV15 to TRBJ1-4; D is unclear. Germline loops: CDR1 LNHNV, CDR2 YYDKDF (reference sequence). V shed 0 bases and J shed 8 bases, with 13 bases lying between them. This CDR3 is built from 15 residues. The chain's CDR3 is CATSRDSVGGEKLFF. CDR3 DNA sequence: TGTGCCACCAGCAGAGATAGTGTGGGTGGAGAAAAACTGTTTTTT.

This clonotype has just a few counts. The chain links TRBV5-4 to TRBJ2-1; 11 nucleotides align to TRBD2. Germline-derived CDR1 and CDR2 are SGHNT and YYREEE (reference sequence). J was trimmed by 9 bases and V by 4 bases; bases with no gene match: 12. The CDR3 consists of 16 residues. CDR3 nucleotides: TGTGCCAGCAGCATTGAGTTAGCGGGAGGGCCCAGTGAGCAGTTCTTC. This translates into CASSIELAGGPSEQFF. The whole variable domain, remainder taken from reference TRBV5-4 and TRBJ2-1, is ETGVTQSPTHLIKTRGQQVTLRCSSQSGHNTVSWYQQALGQGPQFIFQYYREEENGRGNFPPRFSGLQFPNYSSELNVNALELDDSALYLCASSIELAGGPSEQFFGPGTRLTVL.

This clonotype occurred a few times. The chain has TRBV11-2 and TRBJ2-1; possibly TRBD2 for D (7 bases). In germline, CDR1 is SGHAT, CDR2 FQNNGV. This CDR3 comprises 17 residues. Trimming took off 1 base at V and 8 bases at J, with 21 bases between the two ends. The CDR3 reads CASSLGLVGGLKDEQFF. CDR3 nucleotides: TGTGCCAGCAGCTTAGGTCTTGTCGGGGGGCTTAAGGATGAGCAGTTCTTC.

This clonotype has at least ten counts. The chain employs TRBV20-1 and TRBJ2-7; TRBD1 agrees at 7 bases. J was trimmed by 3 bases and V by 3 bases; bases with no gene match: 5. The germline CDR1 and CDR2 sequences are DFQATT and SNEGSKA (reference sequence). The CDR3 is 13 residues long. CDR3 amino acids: CSARTGTGYEQYF. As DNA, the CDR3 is TGCAGTGCTAGGACAGGGACGGGCTACGAGCAGTACTTC.

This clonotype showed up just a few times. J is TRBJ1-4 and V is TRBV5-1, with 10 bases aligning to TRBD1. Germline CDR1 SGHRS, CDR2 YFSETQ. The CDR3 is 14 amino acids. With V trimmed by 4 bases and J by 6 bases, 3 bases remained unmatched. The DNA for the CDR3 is TGCGCCAGCAGCACCGGGACAGGGGATGAAAAACTGTTTTTT. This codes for CASSTGTGDEKLFF.

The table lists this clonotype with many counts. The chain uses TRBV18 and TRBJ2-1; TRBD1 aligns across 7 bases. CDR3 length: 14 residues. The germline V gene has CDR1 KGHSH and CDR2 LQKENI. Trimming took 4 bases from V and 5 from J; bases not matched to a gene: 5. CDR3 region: CASSLSTGDNEQFF. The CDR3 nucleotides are TGTGCCAGCTCACTATCAACAGGGGACAATGAGCAGTTCTTC.

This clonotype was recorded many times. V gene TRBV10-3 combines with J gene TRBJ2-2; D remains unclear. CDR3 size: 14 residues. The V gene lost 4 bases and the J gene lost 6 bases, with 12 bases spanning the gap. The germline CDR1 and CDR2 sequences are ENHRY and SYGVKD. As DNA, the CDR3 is TGTGCCATCAGTGCTTTAGGACCGGCCGGGGAGCTGTTTTTT. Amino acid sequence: CAISALGPAGELFF.

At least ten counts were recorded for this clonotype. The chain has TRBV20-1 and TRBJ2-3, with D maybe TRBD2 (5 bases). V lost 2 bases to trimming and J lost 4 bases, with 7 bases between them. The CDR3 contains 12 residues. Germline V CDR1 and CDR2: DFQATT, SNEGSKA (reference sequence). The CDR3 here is CSARLAADTQYF. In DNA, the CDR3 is TGCAGTGCTAGACTAGCAGCAGATACGCAGTATTTT.

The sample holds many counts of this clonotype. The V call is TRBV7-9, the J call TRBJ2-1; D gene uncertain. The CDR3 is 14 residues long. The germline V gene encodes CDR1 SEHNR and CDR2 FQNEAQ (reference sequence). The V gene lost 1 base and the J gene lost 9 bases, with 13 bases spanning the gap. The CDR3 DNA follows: TGTGCCAGCAGCTTAGGCCCAAGAGGCAGTGAGCAGTTCTTC. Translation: CASSLGPRGSEQFF. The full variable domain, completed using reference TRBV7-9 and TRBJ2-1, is DTGVSQNPRHKITKRGQNVTFRCDPISEHNRLYWYRQTLGQGPEFLTYFQNEAQLEKSRLLSDRFSAERPKGSFSTLEIQRTEQGDSAMYLCASSLGPRGSEQFFGPGTRLTVL.

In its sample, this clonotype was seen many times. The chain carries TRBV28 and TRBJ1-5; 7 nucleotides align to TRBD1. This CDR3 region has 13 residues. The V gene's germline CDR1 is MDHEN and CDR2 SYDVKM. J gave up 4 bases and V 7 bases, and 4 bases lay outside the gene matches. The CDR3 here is CASNRQGNQPQHF. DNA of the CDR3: TGTGCCAGCAATCGACAGGGAAATCAGCCCCAGCATTTT.

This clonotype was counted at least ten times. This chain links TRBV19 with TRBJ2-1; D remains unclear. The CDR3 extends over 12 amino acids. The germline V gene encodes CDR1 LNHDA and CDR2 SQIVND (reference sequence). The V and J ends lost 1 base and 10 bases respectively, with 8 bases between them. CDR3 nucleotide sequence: TGTGCCAGTAGTATAGCCCCCCGCGAGCAGTTCTTC. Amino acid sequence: CASSIAPREQFF.

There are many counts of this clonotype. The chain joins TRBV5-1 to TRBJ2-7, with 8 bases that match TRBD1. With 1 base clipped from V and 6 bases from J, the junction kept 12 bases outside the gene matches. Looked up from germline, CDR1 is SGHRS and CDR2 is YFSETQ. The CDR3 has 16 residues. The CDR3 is CASSLTAGGASSEQYF. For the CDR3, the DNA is TGCGCCAGCAGCTTGACCGCAGGGGGCGCATCGTCCGAGCAGTACTTC.

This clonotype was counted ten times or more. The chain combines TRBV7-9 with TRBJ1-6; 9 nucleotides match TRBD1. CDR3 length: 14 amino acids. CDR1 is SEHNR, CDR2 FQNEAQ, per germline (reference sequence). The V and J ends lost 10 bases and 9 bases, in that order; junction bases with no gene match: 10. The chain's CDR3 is CATSRDRVGSPLHF. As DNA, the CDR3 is TGTGCCACGTCCCGGGACAGGGTTGGTTCACCCCTCCACTTT.

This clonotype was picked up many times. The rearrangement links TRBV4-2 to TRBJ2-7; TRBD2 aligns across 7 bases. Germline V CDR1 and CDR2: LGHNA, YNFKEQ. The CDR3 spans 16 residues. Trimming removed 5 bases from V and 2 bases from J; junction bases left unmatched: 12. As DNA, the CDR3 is TGTGCCAGCAGCTACACGGGGCTAGCGGAACCCTACGAGCAGTACTTC. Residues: CASSYTGLAEPYEQYF.

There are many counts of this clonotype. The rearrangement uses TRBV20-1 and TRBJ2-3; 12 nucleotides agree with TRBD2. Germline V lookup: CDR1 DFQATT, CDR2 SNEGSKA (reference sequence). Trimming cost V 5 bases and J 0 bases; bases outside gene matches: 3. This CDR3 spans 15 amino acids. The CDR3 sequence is CSALTSGRSTDTQYF. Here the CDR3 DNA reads TGCAGTGCTCTAACTAGCGGGAGGAGCACAGATACGCAGTATTTT.

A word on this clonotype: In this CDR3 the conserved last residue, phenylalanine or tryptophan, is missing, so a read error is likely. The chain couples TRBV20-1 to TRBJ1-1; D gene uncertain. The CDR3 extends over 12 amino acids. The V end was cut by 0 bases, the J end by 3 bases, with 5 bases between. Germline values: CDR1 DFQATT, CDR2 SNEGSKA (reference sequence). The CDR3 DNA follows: TGCAGTGCTAGAGAACGGGACACTGAAGCTTTCTTA. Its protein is CSARERDTEAFL.

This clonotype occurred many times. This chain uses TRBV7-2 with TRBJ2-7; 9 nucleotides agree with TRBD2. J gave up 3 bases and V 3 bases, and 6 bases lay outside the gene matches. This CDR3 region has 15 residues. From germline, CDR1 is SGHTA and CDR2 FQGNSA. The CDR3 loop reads CASSFQGGGVYEQYF. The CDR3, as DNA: TGTGCCAGCAGCTTTCAGGGCGGGGGGGTCTACGAGCAGTACTTC.

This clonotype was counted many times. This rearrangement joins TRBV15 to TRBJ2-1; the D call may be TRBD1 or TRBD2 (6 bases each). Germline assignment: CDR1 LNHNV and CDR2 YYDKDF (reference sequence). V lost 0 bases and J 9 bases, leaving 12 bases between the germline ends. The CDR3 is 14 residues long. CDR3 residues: CATSRDLGGTEQFF. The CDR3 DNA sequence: TGTGCCACCAGCAGAGATTTGGGGGGCACTGAGCAGTTCTTC.

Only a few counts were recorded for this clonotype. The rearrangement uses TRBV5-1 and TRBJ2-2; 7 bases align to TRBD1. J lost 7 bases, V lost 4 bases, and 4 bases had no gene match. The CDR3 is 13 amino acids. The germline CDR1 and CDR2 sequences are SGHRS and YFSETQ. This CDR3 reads CASSTGVGGELFF. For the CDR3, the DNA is TGCGCCAGCAGCACAGGGGTCGGCGGGGAGCTGTTTTTT.

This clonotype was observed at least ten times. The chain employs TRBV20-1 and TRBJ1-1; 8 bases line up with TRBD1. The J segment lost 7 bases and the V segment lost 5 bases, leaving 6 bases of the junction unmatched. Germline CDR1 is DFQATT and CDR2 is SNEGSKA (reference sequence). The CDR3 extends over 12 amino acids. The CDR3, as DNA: TGCAGTGCTCAGACAGGGGACGGTGAAGCTTTCTTT. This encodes CSAQTGDGEAFF.

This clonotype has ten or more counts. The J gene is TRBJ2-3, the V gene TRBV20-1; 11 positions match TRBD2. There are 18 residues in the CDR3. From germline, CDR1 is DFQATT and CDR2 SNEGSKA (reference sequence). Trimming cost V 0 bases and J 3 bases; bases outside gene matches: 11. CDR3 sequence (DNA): TGCAGTGCTAGAGAATTGTTTTCACTAGCGGGGGAGACAGATACGCAGTATTTT. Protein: CSARELFSLAGETDTQYF.

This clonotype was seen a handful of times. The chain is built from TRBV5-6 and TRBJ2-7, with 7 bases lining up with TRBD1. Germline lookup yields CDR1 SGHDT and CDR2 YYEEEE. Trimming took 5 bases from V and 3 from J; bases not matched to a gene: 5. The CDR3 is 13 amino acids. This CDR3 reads CASRNRGFYEQYF. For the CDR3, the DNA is TGTGCCAGCAGAAACAGGGGTTTCTACGAGCAGTACTTC.

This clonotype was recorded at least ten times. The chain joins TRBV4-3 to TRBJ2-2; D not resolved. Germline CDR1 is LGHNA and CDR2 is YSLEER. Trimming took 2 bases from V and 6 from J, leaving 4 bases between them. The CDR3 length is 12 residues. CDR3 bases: TGCGCCAGCAGCCAACAGGCCGGGGAGCTGTTTTTT. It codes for CASSQQAGELFF.

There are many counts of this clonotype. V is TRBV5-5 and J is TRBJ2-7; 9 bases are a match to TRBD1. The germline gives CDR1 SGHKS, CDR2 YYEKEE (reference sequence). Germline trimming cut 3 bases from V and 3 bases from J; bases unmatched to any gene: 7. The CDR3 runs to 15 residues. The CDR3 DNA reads TGTGCCAGCAGCTGGGTTGGACAGGGGATCTACGAGCAGTACTTC. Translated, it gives CASSWVGQGIYEQYF. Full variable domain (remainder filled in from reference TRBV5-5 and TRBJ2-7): DAGVTQSPTHLIKTRGQQVTLRCSPISGHKSVSWYQQVLGQGPQFIFQYYEKEERGRGNFPDRFSARQFPNYSSELNVNALLLGDSALYLCASSWVGQGIYEQYFGPGTRLTVT.

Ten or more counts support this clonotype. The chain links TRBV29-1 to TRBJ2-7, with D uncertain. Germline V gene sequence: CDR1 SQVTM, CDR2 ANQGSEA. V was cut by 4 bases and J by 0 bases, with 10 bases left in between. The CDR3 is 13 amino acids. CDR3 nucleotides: TGCAGCGTTGTAGACCTTAGCTCCTACGAGCAGTACTTC. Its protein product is CSVVDLSSYEQYF.